Listed here are 19 T cell receptor beta chains from one sample, sequenced in a study of shared clonotypes between healthy human individuals. Here immunoSEQ multiplex PCR was the method, and the copy in TCRdb shows in-frame clones only, minus some. The profile covers over 2 million clones, with 85% to 95% appearing a single time and 0.37% taken by the ten largest. The sequencing sample was made of naive CD4+ T cells from PBMCs. The subset was: CD45RA+ positively selected. The receptors here all came from a man between 18 and 35 years old in good health. Some clones in this sample may be carry-over from other donors' samples.

The rearrangement uses TRBV27 and TRBJ1-2, with TRBD1 as a possible D gene (6 bases). Trimming took 6 bases from V and 2 from J, leaving 25 bases between them. This CDR3 is built from 18 residues. Germline CDR1 MNHEY, CDR2 SMNVEV (reference sequence). The CDR3 here is CASSRQGQQPWANYGYTF. The CDR3 DNA sequence: TGTGCCAGCAGCCGCCAGGGGCAGCAACCGTGGGCCAACTATGGCTACACCTTC.

Concerning this clone itself: The same CDR3 can be traced to other DNA sequences in this sample. The chain carries TRBV7-2 and TRBJ2-3, with 11 bases identical to TRBD2. The length of the CDR3 is 15 residues. The germline CDR1 and CDR2 sequences are SGHTA and FQGNSA. J was trimmed by 4 bases and V by 1 base; bases with no gene match: 1. The CDR3 region is CASSLELAGADTQYF. Written as DNA, the CDR3 is TGTGCCAGCAGCTTAGAACTAGCGGGAGCAGATACGCAGTATTTT.

This clone came up once. The chain has TRBV7-9 and TRBJ1-2, with 10 positions matching TRBD1. This CDR3 spans 14 amino acids. After removal of 5 bases from V and 4 bases from J, the junction contained 4 bases not matched to a gene. CDR1 and CDR2 from the germline V gene are SEHNR and FQNEAQ (reference sequence). The CDR3 protein is CASSHRTGGYGYTF. DNA of the CDR3: TGTGCCAGCAGCCACCGGACAGGGGGCTATGGCTACACCTTC. Variable domain in full (rest from reference TRBV7-9 and TRBJ1-2): DTGVSQNPRHKITKRGQNVTFRCDPISEHNRLYWYRQTLGQGPEFLTYFQNEAQLEKSRLLSDRFSAERPKGSFSTLEIQRTEQGDSAMYLCASSHRTGGYGYTFGSGTRLTVV.

The chain combines TRBV7-2 with TRBJ2-7; D is perhaps TRBD1 (6 bases). V was cut by 1 base and J by 8 bases, with 9 bases left in between. The CDR3 is made up of 12 amino acids. Germline V gene lookup returns CDR1 SGHTA and CDR2 FQGNSA. CDR3 amino acids: CASSLDREQQYF. The CDR3 region has the DNA TGTGCCAGCAGCTTAGACAGGGAGCAGCAGTACTTC.

This sequence joins TRBV30 and TRBJ1-4, with TRBD1 matching over 7 bases. V dropped 5 bases and J dropped 8; count of bases not matched to a gene: 2. This CDR3 has 11 amino acids. Germline CDR1 reads GTSNPN; CDR2 reads SVGIG (reference sequence). The DNA of the CDR3 is TGTGCCTGGCGACAGGGCGAAAAACTGTTTTTT. It translates to CAWRQGEKLFF.

The V call is TRBV6-1, the J call TRBJ2-3; 10 bases map to TRBD2. Looked up from germline, CDR1 is MNHNS and CDR2 is SASEGT. V trimming: 9 bases; J trimming: 5 bases; junction bases outside the gene matches: 11. The CDR3 covers 15 residues. The CDR3 spells CASSSQREGGDTQYF. In DNA, the CDR3 is TGTGCCAGTTCCTCACAGCGGGAGGGCGGAGATACGCAGTATTTT.

Note on this clone: The same CDR3 arises from other DNA sequences in this sample as well. V and J are TRBV5-1 and TRBJ1-2; D possibly corresponds to TRBD1 (5 bases). Trimming took 0 bases from V and 3 from J, leaving 9 bases between them. Germline V gene data show CDR1 as SGHRS and CDR2 as YFSETQ. The CDR3 is 14 amino acids. The CDR3 protein is CASSLGQGDYGYTF. As DNA, the CDR3 is TGCGCCAGCAGCTTGGGGCAAGGGGACTATGGCTACACCTTC.

The V gene is TRBV5-1, the J gene TRBJ1-2; 12 bases fit TRBD1. The CDR3 contains 16 residues. Germline V gene sequence: CDR1 SGHRS, CDR2 YFSETQ. After removal of 3 bases from V and 4 bases from J, the junction contained 7 bases not matched to a gene. The CDR3 nucleotides read TGCGCCAGCAGCTCGGGACAGGGGGCCAGGGGCTATGGCTACACCTTC. Protein: CASSSGQGARGYGYTF. Full variable domain (remainder filled in from reference TRBV5-1 and TRBJ1-2): KAGVTQTPRYLIKTRGQQVTLSCSPISGHRSVSWYQQTPGQGLQFLFEYFSETQRNKGNFPGRFSGRQFSNSRSEMNVSTLELGDSALYLCASSSGQGARGYGYTFGSGTRLTVV.

The chain is built from TRBV5-1 and TRBJ2-5; D may be TRBD2 (6 bases). CDR3 length: 15 residues. Germline CDR1 is SGHRS and CDR2 is YFSETQ. Deletions cut 1 base from V and 5 bases from J, with 15 bases between. In nucleotides, the CDR3 is TGCGCCAGCAGCTTGAGGAGGGACTTAAGCGAGACCCAGTACTTC. This encodes CASSLRRDLSETQYF.

This chain links TRBV11-1 with TRBJ2-5; possibly TRBD2 for D (6 bases). The V gene's germline CDR1 is SGHAT and CDR2 FQDESV (reference sequence). V dropped 1 base and J dropped 10 bases, with 10 bases sitting between them. The CDR3 length is 12 residues. For the CDR3, the DNA is TGTGCCAGCAGCTTAGTAGGAGGGGACCAGTACTTC. The encoded protein is CASSLVGGDQYF.

V and J are TRBV2 and TRBJ1-5; D remains ambiguous. Trimming removed 6 bases from V and 2 bases from J, with 14 bases in between. The CDR3 has 15 residues. Per germline, CDR1 SNHLY and CDR2 FYNNEI. The CDR3 region is CASRSTTRGNQPQHF. In DNA form, the CDR3 reads TGTGCCAGCAGGTCGACTACCCGGGGCAATCAGCCCCAGCATTTT.

The chain employs TRBV25-1 and TRBJ1-2; TRBD1 aligns across 8 bases. The CDR3 is 14 amino acids. Germline CDR1 reads MGHDK; CDR2 reads SYGVNS. V shed 8 bases, J shed 4 bases, and the junction held 9 bases outside the gene matches. The CDR3 coding sequence is TGTGCCAGCCTAGGACAGGGACGGAGCTATGGCTACACCTTC. It is translated as CASLGQGRSYGYTF.

The gene calls are TRBV5-1 and TRBJ2-7; TRBD1 is a possible D gene (5 bases). This CDR3 has 15 amino acids. V gave up 6 bases and J gave up 2 bases, with 18 bases separating them. The germline gives CDR1 SGHRS, CDR2 YFSETQ. For the CDR3, the DNA is TGCGCCAGCACCGATTTGGGGCCGGCCCCCTACGAGCAGTACTTC. It is translated as CASTDLGPAPYEQYF.

As concerns this clone: Other DNA sequences in the same sample also yield this CDR3. V is TRBV18 and J is TRBJ1-2, with 8 bases aligning to TRBD1. V lost 2 bases to trimming and J lost 8 bases; unmatched junction nucleotides: 7. Germline assignment: CDR1 KGHSH and CDR2 LQKENI. The CDR3 length is 14 residues. The chain's CDR3 is CASSPSTGGYGYTF. In nucleotides, the CDR3 is TGTGCCAGCTCACCATCCACAGGGGGATACGGCTACACCTTC. Combining the CDR3 with reference TRBV18 and TRBJ1-2 gives the whole variable domain NAGVMQNPRHLVRRRGQEARLRCSPMKGHSHVYWYRQLPEEGLKFMVYLQKENIIDESGMPKERFSAEFPKEGPSILRIQQVVRGDSAAYFCASSPSTGGYGYTFGSGTRLTVV.

The V call is TRBV6-5, the J call TRBJ2-7, with TRBD1 matching 9 bases. Germline CDR1 and CDR2: MNHEY and SVGAGI. This CDR3 has 15 amino acids. Unmatched junction bases numbered 13, after V lost 6 bases and J lost 7 bases. The CDR3 nucleotides read TGTGCCAGCAGAAAACCGGGACAGGGCTATGGAGAGCAGTACTTC. The encoded protein is CASRKPGQGYGEQYF.

The CDR3 nucleotides are TGTGCCAGCAGCTACGCCCGAAGGGATACGCAGTATTTT. It encodes CASSYARRDTQYF. This chain joins TRBV11-1 and TRBJ2-3; D uncertain. V was shortened by 4 bases and J by 6 bases, with 11 bases between the two germline ends. CDR3 length: 13 residues. Germline V CDR1 and CDR2: SGHAT, FQDESV (reference sequence).

V usage is TRBV27 and J usage is TRBJ2-7, with 8 bases aligning to TRBD1. Germline assignment: CDR1 MNHEY and CDR2 SMNVEV (reference sequence). The trim removed 6 bases at V and 4 bases at J, leaving 17 bases unmatched. This CDR3 has 17 amino acids. The CDR3 here is CASSLTLHRGNLYEQYF. The DNA for the CDR3 is TGTGCCAGCAGCCTTACCTTACACAGGGGGAACTTATACGAGCAGTACTTC.

The V call is TRBV5-8, the J call TRBJ1-5; D unclear. Germline V lookup: CDR1 SGHTS, CDR2 YDEGEE. This CDR3 spans 18 amino acids. Trimming removed 2 bases at V and 0 bases at J, with 18 bases between. The CDR3 sequence is CASSLLRYRVDSNQPQHF. CDR3 bases: TGTGCCAGCAGCTTACTACGTTATAGGGTGGATAGCAATCAGCCCCAGCATTTT. The whole variable domain, filled in from reference TRBV5-8 and TRBJ1-5, reads EAGVTQSPTHLIKTRGQQATLRCSPISGHTSVYWYQQALGLGLQFLLWYDEGEERNRGNFPPRFSGRQFPNYSSELNVNALELEDSALYLCASSLLRYRVDSNQPQHFGDGTRLSIL.

This clone has a single count. The genes are TRBV18 and TRBJ2-2; 8 bases are a match to TRBD2. This CDR3 has 15 residues. V was clipped by 6 bases and J by 5 bases; unmatched bases: 8. Germline loops: CDR1 KGHSH, CDR2 LQKENI. The CDR3 reads CASSFLAGWTGELFF. DNA of the CDR3: TGTGCCAGCTCGTTTCTAGCGGGCTGGACCGGGGAGCTGTTTTTT. The whole variable domain, remainder taken from reference TRBV18 and TRBJ2-2, is NAGVMQNPRHLVRRRGQEARLRCSPMKGHSHVYWYRQLPEEGLKFMVYLQKENIIDESGMPKERFSAEFPKEGPSILRIQQVVRGDSAAYFCASSFLAGWTGELFFGEGSRLTVL.